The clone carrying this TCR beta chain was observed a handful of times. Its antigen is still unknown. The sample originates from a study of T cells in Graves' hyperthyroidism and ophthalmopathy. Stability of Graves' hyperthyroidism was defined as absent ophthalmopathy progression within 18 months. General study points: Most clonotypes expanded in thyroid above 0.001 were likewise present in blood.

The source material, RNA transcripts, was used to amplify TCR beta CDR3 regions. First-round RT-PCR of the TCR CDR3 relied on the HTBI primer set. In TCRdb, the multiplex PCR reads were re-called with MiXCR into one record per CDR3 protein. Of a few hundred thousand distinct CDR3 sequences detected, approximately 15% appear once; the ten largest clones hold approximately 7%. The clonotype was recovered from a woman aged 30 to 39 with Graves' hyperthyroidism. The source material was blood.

For the CDR3, the DNA is TGCGCCAGCAGCTTGGACCAGGGACAGGGGGAGCAGTACTTC. It codes for CASSLDQGQGEQYF. V usage is TRBV5-1 and J usage is TRBJ2-7; TRBD1 aligns across 10 bases. The ends lost 0 bases at V and 7 bases at J; junction bases unmatched: 4. From germline, CDR1 is SGHRS and CDR2 YFSETQ. This CDR3 has 14 amino acids.